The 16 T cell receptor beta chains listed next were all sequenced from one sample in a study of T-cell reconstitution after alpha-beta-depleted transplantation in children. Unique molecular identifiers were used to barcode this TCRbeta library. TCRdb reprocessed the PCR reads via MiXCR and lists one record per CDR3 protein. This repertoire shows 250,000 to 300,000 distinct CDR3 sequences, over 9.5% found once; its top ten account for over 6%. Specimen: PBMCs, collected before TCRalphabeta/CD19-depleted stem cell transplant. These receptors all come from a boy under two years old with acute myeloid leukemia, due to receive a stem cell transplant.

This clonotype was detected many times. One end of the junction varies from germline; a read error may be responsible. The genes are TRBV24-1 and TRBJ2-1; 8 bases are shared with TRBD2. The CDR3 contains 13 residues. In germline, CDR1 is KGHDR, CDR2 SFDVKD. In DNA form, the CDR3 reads TGTGCCACCAGTGATTTCCTAAAGCGGGAGACGATCTTC. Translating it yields CATSDFLKRETIF.

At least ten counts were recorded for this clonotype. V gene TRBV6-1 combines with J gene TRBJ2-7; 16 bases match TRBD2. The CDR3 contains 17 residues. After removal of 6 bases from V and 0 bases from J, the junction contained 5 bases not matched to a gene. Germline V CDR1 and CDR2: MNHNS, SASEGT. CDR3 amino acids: CASRGTSGRAGSYEQYF. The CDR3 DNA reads TGTGCCAGCAGGGGGACTAGCGGGAGGGCCGGCTCCTACGAGCAGTACTTC.

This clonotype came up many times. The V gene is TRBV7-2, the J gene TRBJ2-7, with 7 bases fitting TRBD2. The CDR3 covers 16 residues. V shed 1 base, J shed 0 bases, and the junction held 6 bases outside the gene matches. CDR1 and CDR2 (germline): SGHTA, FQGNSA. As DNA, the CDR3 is TGTGCCAGCAGCTTAGTTGCGGGAGCTAACTCCTACGAGCAGTACTTC. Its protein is CASSLVAGANSYEQYF.

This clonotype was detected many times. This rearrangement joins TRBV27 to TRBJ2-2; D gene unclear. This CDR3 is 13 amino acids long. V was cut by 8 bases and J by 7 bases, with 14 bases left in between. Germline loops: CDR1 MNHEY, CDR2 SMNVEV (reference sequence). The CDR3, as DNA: TGTGCCAGCCTCACTCCTAAGGGCGGGGAGCTGTTTTTT. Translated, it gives CASLTPKGGELFF.

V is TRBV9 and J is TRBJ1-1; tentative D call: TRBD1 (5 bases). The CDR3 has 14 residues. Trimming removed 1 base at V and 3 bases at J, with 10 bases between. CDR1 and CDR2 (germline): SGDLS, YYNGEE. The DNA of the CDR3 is TGTGCCAGCAGCGTACGGGGGATGGACACTGAAGCTTTCTTT. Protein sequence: CASSVRGMDTEAFF.

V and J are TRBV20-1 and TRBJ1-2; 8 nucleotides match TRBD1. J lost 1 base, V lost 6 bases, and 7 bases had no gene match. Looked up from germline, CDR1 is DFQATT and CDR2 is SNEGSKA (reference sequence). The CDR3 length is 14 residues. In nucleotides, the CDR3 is TGCAGTGCAAAGAGACAGGGGAGTAACTATGGCTACACCTTC. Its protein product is CSAKRQGSNYGYTF.

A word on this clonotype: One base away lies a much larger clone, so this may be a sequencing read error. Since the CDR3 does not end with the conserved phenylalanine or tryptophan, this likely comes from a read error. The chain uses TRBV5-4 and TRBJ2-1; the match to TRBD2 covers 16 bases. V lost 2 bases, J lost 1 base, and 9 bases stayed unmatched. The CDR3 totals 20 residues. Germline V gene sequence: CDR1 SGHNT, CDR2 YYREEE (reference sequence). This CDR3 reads CASSLTGTSGRAGSYNEQFY. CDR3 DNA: TGTGCCAGCAGCTTAACCGGGACTAGCGGGAGGGCCGGGTCCTACAATGAGCAGTTCTAC.

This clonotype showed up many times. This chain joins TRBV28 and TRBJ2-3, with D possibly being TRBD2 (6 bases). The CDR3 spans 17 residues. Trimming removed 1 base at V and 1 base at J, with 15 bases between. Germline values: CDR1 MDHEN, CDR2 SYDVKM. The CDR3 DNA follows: TGTGCCAGCAGTTTATCTGTAGCGGAGGAGGGCACAGATACGCAGTATTTT. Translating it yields CASSLSVAEEGTDTQYF.

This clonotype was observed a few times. The CDR3 DNA sequence: TGTGCCAGCAGTTCCGGGACTAGCGGGAGATTTAGCACAGATACGCAGTATTTT. This sequence encodes CASSSGTSGRFSTDTQYF. The rearrangement links TRBV28 to TRBJ2-3, with 14 positions matching TRBD2. Germline V gene sequence: CDR1 MDHEN, CDR2 SYDVKM. The CDR3 covers 18 residues. J lost 0 bases, V lost 4 bases, and 6 bases had no gene match.

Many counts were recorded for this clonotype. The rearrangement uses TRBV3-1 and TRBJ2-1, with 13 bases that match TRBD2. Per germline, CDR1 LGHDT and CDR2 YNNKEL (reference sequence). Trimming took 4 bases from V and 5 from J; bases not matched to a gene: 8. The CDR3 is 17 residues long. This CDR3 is CASSRSGLAGVHNEQFF. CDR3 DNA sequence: TGTGCCAGCAGCCGAAGTGGACTAGCGGGAGTCCACAATGAGCAGTTCTTC.

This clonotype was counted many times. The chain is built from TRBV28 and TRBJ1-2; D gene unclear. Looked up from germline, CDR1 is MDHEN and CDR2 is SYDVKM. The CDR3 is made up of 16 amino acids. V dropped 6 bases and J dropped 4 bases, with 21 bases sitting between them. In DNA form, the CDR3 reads TGTGCCAGCAGCTATTCCTCAGGCACGGGCCTCTATGGCTACACCTTC. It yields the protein CASSYSSGTGLYGYTF.

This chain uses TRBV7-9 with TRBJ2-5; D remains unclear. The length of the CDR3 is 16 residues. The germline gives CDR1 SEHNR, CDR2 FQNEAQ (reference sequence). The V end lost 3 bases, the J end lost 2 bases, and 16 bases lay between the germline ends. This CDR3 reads CASSFPDGPFQETQYF. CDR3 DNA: TGTGCCAGCAGCTTTCCGGACGGCCCCTTTCAAGAGACCCAGTACTTC. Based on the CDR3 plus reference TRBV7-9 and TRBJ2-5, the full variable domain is DTGVSQNPRHKITKRGQNVTFRCDPISEHNRLYWYRQTLGQGPEFLTYFQNEAQLEKSRLLSDRFSAERPKGSFSTLEIQRTEQGDSAMYLCASSFPDGPFQETQYFGPGTRLLVL.

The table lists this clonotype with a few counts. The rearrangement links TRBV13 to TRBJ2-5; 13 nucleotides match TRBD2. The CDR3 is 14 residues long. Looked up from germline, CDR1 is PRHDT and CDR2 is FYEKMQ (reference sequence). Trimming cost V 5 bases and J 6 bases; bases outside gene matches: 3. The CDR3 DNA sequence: TGTGCCAGCAGCCGGACTAGCGGGGGCCAGACCCAGTACTTC. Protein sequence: CASSRTSGGQTQYF.

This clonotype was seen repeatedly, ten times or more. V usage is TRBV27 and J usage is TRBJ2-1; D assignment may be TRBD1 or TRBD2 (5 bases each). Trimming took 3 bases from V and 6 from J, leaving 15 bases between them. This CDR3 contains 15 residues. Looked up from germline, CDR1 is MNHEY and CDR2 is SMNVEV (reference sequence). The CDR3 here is CASSFGLGVVNEQFF. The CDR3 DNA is TGTGCCAGCAGTTTTGGTTTGGGGGTAGTCAATGAGCAGTTCTTC.

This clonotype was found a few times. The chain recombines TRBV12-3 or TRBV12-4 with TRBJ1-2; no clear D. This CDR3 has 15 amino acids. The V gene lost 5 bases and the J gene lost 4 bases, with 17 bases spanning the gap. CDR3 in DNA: TGTGCCAGCAGTCTTCGCCTAGATCCATTCTATGGCTACACCTTC. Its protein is CASSLRLDPFYGYTF.

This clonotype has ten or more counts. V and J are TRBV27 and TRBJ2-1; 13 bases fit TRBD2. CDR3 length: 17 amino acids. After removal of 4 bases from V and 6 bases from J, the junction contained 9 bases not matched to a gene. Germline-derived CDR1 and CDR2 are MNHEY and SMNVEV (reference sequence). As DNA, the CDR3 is TGTGCCAGCAGTTCCCCCGGACTAGCGGGAGCCCCCAATGAGCAGTTCTTC. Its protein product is CASSSPGLAGAPNEQFF.